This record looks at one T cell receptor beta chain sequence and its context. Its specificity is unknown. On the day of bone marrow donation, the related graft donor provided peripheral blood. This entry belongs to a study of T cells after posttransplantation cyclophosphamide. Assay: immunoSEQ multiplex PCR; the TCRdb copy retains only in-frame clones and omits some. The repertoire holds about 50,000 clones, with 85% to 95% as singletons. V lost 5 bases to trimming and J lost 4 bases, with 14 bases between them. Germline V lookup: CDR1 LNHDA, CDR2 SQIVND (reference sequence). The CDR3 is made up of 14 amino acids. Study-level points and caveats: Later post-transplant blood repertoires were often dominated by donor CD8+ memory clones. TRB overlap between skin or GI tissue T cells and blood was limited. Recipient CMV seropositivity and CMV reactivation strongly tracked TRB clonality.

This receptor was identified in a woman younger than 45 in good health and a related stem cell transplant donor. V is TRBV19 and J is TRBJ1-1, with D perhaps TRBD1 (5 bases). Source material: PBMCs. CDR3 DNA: TGTGCCAGTAGTCCTGACAGAGTAGCCACTGAAGCTTTCTTT. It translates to CASSPDRVATEAFF.